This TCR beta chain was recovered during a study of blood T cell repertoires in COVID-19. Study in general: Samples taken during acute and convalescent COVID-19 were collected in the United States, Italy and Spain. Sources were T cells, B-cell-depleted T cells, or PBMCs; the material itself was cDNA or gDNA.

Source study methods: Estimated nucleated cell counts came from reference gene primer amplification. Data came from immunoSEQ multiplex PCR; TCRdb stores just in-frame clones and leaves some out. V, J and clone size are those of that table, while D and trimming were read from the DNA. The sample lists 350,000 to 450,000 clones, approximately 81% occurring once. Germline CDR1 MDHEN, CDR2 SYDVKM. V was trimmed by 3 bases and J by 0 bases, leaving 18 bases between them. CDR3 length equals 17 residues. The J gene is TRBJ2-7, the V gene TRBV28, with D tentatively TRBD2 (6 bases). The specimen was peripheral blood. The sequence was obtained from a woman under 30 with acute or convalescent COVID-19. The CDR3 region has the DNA TGTGCCAGCAGTTTTCCCGTAAGACTAGGAATCTCCTACGAGCAGTACTTC. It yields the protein CASSFPVRLGISYEQYF.